Below, 27 T cell receptor beta chains from the same sample are listed, as sequenced in a study of T cell repertoires in cytomegalovirus infection. MiXCR was run by TCRdb on the reads, yielding one entry per CDR3 protein. The sample has more than 400,000 distinct CDR3 sequences, approximately 26% seen once. Material for sequencing was PBMCs. The source is a human donor in good health (CMV status not recorded). Some clones in this sample may be carry-over from other donors' samples.

This chain uses TRBV12-3 or TRBV12-4 with TRBJ2-3, with 7 bases fitting TRBD1. The CDR3 spans 14 residues. V shed 4 bases, J shed 5 bases, and the junction held 6 bases outside the gene matches. The CDR3 DNA follows: TGTGCCAGCAGTTACGGACAGGCCATAGATACGCAGTATTTT. Its protein is CASSYGQAIDTQYF.

The V gene is TRBV6-1, the J gene TRBJ2-1, with D maybe TRBD1 (6 bases). With 1 base removed from V and 5 bases from J, the gap between germline ends came to 12 bases. The CDR3 extends over 15 amino acids. CDR1 is MNHNS and CDR2 is SASEGT in the germline V gene. The CDR3 spells CASSEGQVGHNEQFF. The CDR3, as DNA: TGTGCCAGCAGTGAAGGACAGGTCGGACACAATGAGCAGTTCTTC.

The chain carries TRBV7-2 and TRBJ2-3; D remains unclear. The germline gives CDR1 SGHTA, CDR2 FQGNSA. V lost 4 bases and J lost 2, with 10 bases in between. The CDR3 covers 14 residues. CDR3 DNA sequence: TGTGCCAGCAGCTCTCAGGTGGCCACAGATACGCAGTATTTT. Its translation: CASSSQVATDTQYF.

The chain couples TRBV2 to TRBJ2-2; D may correspond to TRBD1 or TRBD2 (6 bases each). The ends were cut back, 7 bases at V and 5 bases at J, with 17 bases in the middle. CDR1 and CDR2 (germline): SNHLY, FYNNEI. CDR3 size: 15 residues. The DNA for the CDR3 is TGTGCCAGCATTCCTAGGGGGGCGAGTACCGGGGAGCTGTTTTTT. Translation gives CASIPRGASTGELFF.

On this clonotype itself: Being one base from a much bigger clone, this may be a read error. The chain recombines TRBV7-2 with TRBJ2-7; D ambiguous. The germline V gene has CDR1 SGHTA and CDR2 FQGNSA. The CDR3 sequence is 15 residues long. CDR3 protein: CANSFELGRSYEQYF. DNA of the CDR3: TGTGCCAACAGCTTTGAGCTCGGGCGTAGCTACGAGCAGTACTTC. Combining the CDR3 with reference TRBV7-2 and TRBJ2-7 gives the whole variable domain GAGVSQSPSNKVTEKGKDVELRCDPISGHTALYWYRQSLGQGLEFLIYFQGNSAPDKSGLPSDRFSAERTGGSVSTLTIQRTQQEDSAVYLCANSFELGRSYEQYFGPGTRLTVT.

The V and J genes are TRBV6-2 or TRBV6-3 and TRBJ2-3; D may be TRBD2 (6 bases). This CDR3 has 14 residues. Germline CDR1 MNHEY, CDR2 SVGEGT. V lost 2 bases, J lost 6 bases, and 12 bases lay in between. The CDR3, as DNA: TGTGCCAGCAGTTACGGACTAAGGGCCGATACGCAGTATTTT. It codes for CASSYGLRADTQYF.

The chain is built from TRBV7-9 and TRBJ1-1, with D possibly TRBD1 on 5 matching bases. V was shortened by 2 bases and J by 1 base, with 14 bases between the two germline ends. Germline CDR1 is SEHNR and CDR2 is FQNEAQ (reference sequence). There are 16 residues in the CDR3. The DNA for the CDR3 is TGTGCCAGCAGCTTACTAGGGGATTCGAGGAACACTGAAGCTTTCTTT. As protein: CASSLLGDSRNTEAFF.

This clonotype was counted only a few times. In nucleotides, the CDR3 is TGCGCCAGCGCCCTCAGGGGGCCAGGAGAGACCCAGTACTTC. Translation: CASALRGPGETQYF. The chain recombines TRBV5-1 with TRBJ2-5; 8 bases map to TRBD1. With V trimmed by 7 bases and J by 4 bases, 9 bases remained unmatched. This CDR3 region has 14 residues. Germline-derived CDR1 and CDR2 are SGHRS and YFSETQ.

The table lists this clonotype with a few counts. J is TRBJ1-2 and V is TRBV6-1; D unclear. CDR3 length: 13 residues. V was clipped by 6 bases and J by 3 bases, with 11 bases between them. The germline V gene encodes CDR1 MNHNS and CDR2 SASEGT. CDR3 residues: CASRAGTYYGYTF. The CDR3 coding sequence is TGTGCCAGCAGAGCAGGAACCTACTATGGCTACACCTTC.

There are a few counts of this clonotype. The J gene is TRBJ2-7, the V gene TRBV14; TRBD1 is a possible D gene (6 bases). This CDR3 contains 13 residues. In germline, CDR1 is SGHDN, CDR2 FVKESK. Trimming pared 5 bases from V and 2 bases from J, leaving 10 bases between. The CDR3 sequence is CASSFGQTYEQYF. The CDR3, as DNA: TGTGCCAGCAGCTTCGGACAGACCTACGAGCAGTACTTC.

As to this clonotype: A much larger clone lies one base from this, so it may be a read error. The chain uses TRBV6-6 and TRBJ1-6, with 7 positions matching TRBD1. This CDR3 is built from 15 residues. The V gene end was trimmed by 2 bases and the J gene end by 6 bases; junction bases not matched to a gene: 4. Germline V gene data show CDR1 as MNHNY and CDR2 as SVGAGI (reference sequence). CDR3 loop: CASSYRAGGNSPLHF. The CDR3 DNA sequence: TGTGCCAGCAGTTACAGGGCAGGGGGTAATTCACCCCTCCACTTT.

The rearrangement links TRBV19 to TRBJ1-1; no reliable D call. The ends were cut back, 2 bases at V and 3 bases at J, with 7 bases in the middle. This CDR3 has 13 amino acids. Germline CDR1 and CDR2: LNHDA and SQIVND (reference sequence). Here the CDR3 DNA reads TGTGCCAGTAGTATAACCGTGGACACTGAAGCTTTCTTT. Its translation: CASSITVDTEAFF.

This clonotype was recorded many times. V usage is TRBV7-8 and J usage is TRBJ1-1; TRBD1 matches at 9 bases. Unmatched junction bases numbered 11, after V lost 5 bases and J lost 4 bases. The CDR3 runs 16 residues. CDR1 and CDR2 from the germline V gene are SGHVS and FQNEAQ. This CDR3 reads CASSPVLGQGSTEAFF. CDR3 coding DNA: TGTGCCAGCAGCCCTGTACTCGGACAGGGGAGCACTGAAGCTTTCTTT.

This chain joins TRBV19 and TRBJ1-5; D is possibly TRBD1 (6 bases). Per the germline V gene, CDR1 is LNHDA and CDR2 is SQIVND (reference sequence). The CDR3 has 14 amino acids. Trimming stripped 3 bases from V and 6 bases from J, with 12 bases between. CDR3 residues: CASSIRGPGQPQHF. The CDR3 DNA is TGTGCCAGTAGTATCCGGGGGCCCGGTCAGCCCCAGCATTTT.

This clonotype was seen just once. The gene calls are TRBV28 and TRBJ2-3; D possibly corresponds to TRBD1 (5 bases). CDR3 length: 15 amino acids. The ends were cut back, 2 bases at V and 7 bases at J, with 16 bases in the middle. Looked up from germline, CDR1 is MDHEN and CDR2 is SYDVKM. CDR3 region: CASSLRGLGSNTQYF. For the CDR3, the DNA is TGTGCCAGCAGTTTAAGGGGCCTAGGGTCGAATACGCAGTATTTT.

V and J are TRBV4-3 and TRBJ1-4; D unresolved. This CDR3 has 15 amino acids. Germline CDR1 and CDR2: LGHNA and YSLEER. The ends were cut back, 2 bases at V and 4 bases at J, with 11 bases in the middle. The CDR3 sequence is CASSQFAQINEKLFF. CDR3 nucleotides: TGCGCCAGCAGCCAATTCGCCCAGATTAATGAAAAACTGTTTTTT.

The chain has TRBV14 and TRBJ1-2; D perhaps matches TRBD1 (6 bases). V was clipped by 1 base and J by 3 bases, with 15 bases between them. Germline loops: CDR1 SGHDN, CDR2 FVKESK. The CDR3 loop spans 16 amino acids. The CDR3 sequence: CASSQVPGALDYGYTF. As DNA, the CDR3 is TGTGCCAGCAGCCAAGTGCCAGGGGCGTTAGACTATGGCTACACCTTC.

The rearrangement links TRBV25-1 to TRBJ2-7; no firm D call. Trimming took 3 bases from V and 2 from J, leaving 8 bases between them. The CDR3 runs 13 residues. Germline-derived CDR1 and CDR2 are MGHDK and SYGVNS. CDR3 coding DNA: TGTGCCAGCAGTGACATGTTGGCCTACGAGCAGTACTTC. Its protein product is CASSDMLAYEQYF.

CDR3: CASSKGQVAYGYTF. As DNA, the CDR3 is TGTGCCAGCAGTAAGGGACAGGTGGCGTATGGCTACACCTTC. The chain recombines TRBV6-5 with TRBJ1-2; 8 bases are a match to TRBD1. The CDR3 covers 14 residues. The junction had 7 bases not matched to a gene; V was cut back by 5 bases and J by 5 bases. CDR1 is MNHEY and CDR2 is SVGAGI in the germline V gene.

This clonotype has just a few counts. The rearrangement uses TRBV7-2 and TRBJ2-1; 13 nucleotides line up with TRBD2. The trim removed 0 bases at V and 7 bases at J, leaving 6 bases unmatched. The CDR3 runs 17 residues. Germline CDR1 SGHTA, CDR2 FQGNSA. Here the CDR3 DNA reads TGTGCCAGCAGCTTAGCCCGACTAGCGGGAGGTTTTAATGAGCAGTTCTTC. This gives the protein CASSLARLAGGFNEQFF. Full variable domain (outside the CDR3, taken from reference TRBV7-2 and TRBJ2-1): GAGVSQSPSNKVTEKGKDVELRCDPISGHTALYWYRQSLGQGLEFLIYFQGNSAPDKSGLPSDRFSAERTGGSVSTLTIQRTQQEDSAVYLCASSLARLAGGFNEQFFGPGTRLTVL.

This clonotype was found many times. The chain is built from TRBV7-2 and TRBJ2-1, with D possibly being TRBD2 (7 bases). The length of the CDR3 is 16 residues. Germline CDR1 is SGHTA and CDR2 is FQGNSA. Trimming left V 5 bases short and J 2 bases short, with 16 bases between. CDR3 protein: CASSRVGGRAYNEQFF. CDR3 DNA sequence: TGTGCCAGCAGCCGGGTAGGGGGGAGGGCCTACAATGAGCAGTTCTTC.

The rearrangement uses TRBV7-2 and TRBJ2-7, with 9 bases fitting TRBD2. CDR1 SGHTA and CDR2 FQGNSA come from the germline V gene. There are 14 residues in the CDR3. V lost 1 base and J lost 6; bases outside the gene matches: 4. In nucleotides, the CDR3 is TGTGCCAGCAGCTTAGGCGGGAGGGAAGGCGAGCAGTACTTC. It encodes CASSLGGREGEQYF.

This clonotype was recorded once. The chain recombines TRBV11-2 with TRBJ2-2; D is undetermined. CDR3 length: 13 amino acids. V shed 5 bases and J shed 4 bases, with 8 bases lying between them. Germline-derived CDR1 and CDR2 are SGHAT and FQNNGV. The CDR3 coding sequence is TGTGCCAGCAGCCGCGCGATCACCGGGGAGCTGTTTTTT. This translates into CASSRAITGELFF.

V is TRBV7-6 and J is TRBJ1-4, with 9 positions matching TRBD1. The CDR3 runs to 15 residues. CDR1 and CDR2 (germline): SGHVS, FNYEAQ. J was trimmed by 7 bases and V by 4 bases; bases with no gene match: 7. The CDR3 is CASSSEGQGSEKLFF. CDR3 DNA: TGTGCCAGCAGCTCAGAGGGACAGGGAAGTGAAAAACTGTTTTTT.

The chain carries TRBV30 and TRBJ1-1, with D possibly TRBD1 on 5 matching bases. The CDR3 is made up of 14 amino acids. CDR1 GTSNPN and CDR2 SVGIG come from the germline V gene (reference sequence). The V end lost 0 bases, the J end lost 3 bases, and 11 bases lay between the germline ends. The CDR3 here is CAWSVRVTDTEAFF. The DNA for the CDR3 is TGTGCCTGGAGTGTACGGGTGACAGACACTGAAGCTTTCTTT.

This clonotype was detected a few times. The rearrangement uses TRBV7-2 and TRBJ2-3, with 7 bases aligning to TRBD2. The V segment lost 7 bases and the J segment 4 bases; nucleotides outside the gene matches: 8. The germline V gene encodes CDR1 SGHTA and CDR2 FQGNSA. CDR3 length: 14 amino acids. CDR3 region: CASTSAGAPDTQYF. The DNA for the CDR3 is TGTGCCAGCACCTCCGCGGGAGCCCCAGATACGCAGTATTTT. Variable domain in full (rest from reference TRBV7-2 and TRBJ2-3): GAGVSQSPSNKVTEKGKDVELRCDPISGHTALYWYRQSLGQGLEFLIYFQGNSAPDKSGLPSDRFSAERTGGSVSTLTIQRTQQEDSAVYLCASTSAGAPDTQYFGPGTRLTVL.

This clonotype was found once. The chain uses TRBV6-2 or TRBV6-3 and TRBJ2-2, with D possibly being TRBD2 (7 bases). Trimming stripped 8 bases from V and 1 base from J, with 11 bases between. Germline values: CDR1 MNHEY, CDR2 SVGEGT. This CDR3 has 14 amino acids. This chain's CDR3 is CASGGALNTGELFF. DNA of the CDR3: TGTGCCAGCGGGGGGGCTTTGAACACCGGGGAGCTGTTTTTT.